These 9 T cell receptor beta chains were sequenced from one sample in a study of T and B cells in COVID-19 patients (dated by TCRdb to 2018 to 2021). Sequencing used an Illumina MiSeq. Multiplex PCR with BIOMED2 TRB-A/B primer pools was used to amplify the TRB rearrangements. In-frame beta chains were kept once TCRdb had trimmed the public reads at Q25 with fastp and called clones with MiXCR. Merged by CDR3 protein, the rows form single entries marked with the most common genes and DNA. The sample profile shows some 15,000 distinct CDR3 sequences; about 30% of them were found once. The ten largest clonotypes hold around 3.1% of the sample. TRB repertoires were amplified using roughly 220-550 ng of genomic DNA isolated from blood. The sequenced sample consisted of blood. Source of these receptors: a human donor who had recovered from COVID-19.

The chain couples TRBV7-9 to TRBJ1-2, with 8 bases matching TRBD1. This CDR3 spans 14 amino acids. Germline trimming cut 0 bases from V and 6 bases from J; bases unmatched to any gene: 3. Looked up from germline, CDR1 is SEHNR and CDR2 is FQNEAQ (reference sequence). CDR3 nucleotides: TGTGCCAGCAGCTTAGCCCCGGACAGGGATGGCTACACCTTC. Its protein is CASSLAPDRDGYTF.

The gene calls are TRBV12-3 or TRBV12-4 and TRBJ1-5; no firm D call. This CDR3 contains 13 residues. V was trimmed by 0 bases and J by 9 bases, leaving 9 bases between them. CDR3 in amino acids: CASSLAGSRPQHF. In nucleotides, the CDR3 is TGTGCCAGCAGTTTAGCCGGGAGTCGGCCCCAGCATTTT.

This clonotype has only a few counts. The CDR3 coding sequence is TGTGCCACCTCGAACCCTAGCGGGCAGTTCTTC. Encoded protein: CATSNPSGQFF. This chain connects TRBV11-2 to TRBJ2-1; 7 positions match TRBD2. The CDR3 contains 11 residues. Germline V gene lookup returns CDR1 SGHAT and CDR2 FQNNGV. The J segment lost 12 bases and the V segment lost 10 bases, leaving 9 bases of the junction unmatched.

The chain uses TRBV12-3 or TRBV12-4 and TRBJ1-1, with a weak D call TRBD1 (6 bases). There are 16 residues in the CDR3. With 2 bases removed from V and 4 bases from J, the gap between germline ends came to 17 bases. CDR3 residues: CASSLSQGRVGTEAFF. In DNA form, the CDR3 reads TGTGCCAGCAGTTTAAGCCAGGGGCGCGTTGGCACTGAAGCTTTCTTT.

The chain couples TRBV18 to TRBJ1-4; 8 nucleotides align to TRBD1. The CDR3 is 15 residues long. Unmatched junction bases numbered 4, after V lost 5 bases and J lost 2 bases. Germline CDR1 reads KGHSH; CDR2 reads LQKENI. The chain's CDR3 is CASSTDRGTNEKLFF. CDR3 DNA sequence: TGTGCCAGCTCAACAGACAGGGGCACTAATGAAAAACTGTTTTTT.

The chain combines TRBV30 with TRBJ2-2; D possibly corresponds to TRBD2 (6 bases). The CDR3 loop spans 13 amino acids. The V end lost 8 bases, the J end lost 1 base, and 11 bases lay between the germline ends. Germline-derived CDR1 and CDR2 are GTSNPN and SVGIG (reference sequence). In DNA, the CDR3 is TGTGCCCATCGGCGGGGGAACACCGGGGAGCTGTTTTTT. Protein product: CAHRRGNTGELFF.

There are many counts of this clonotype. V is TRBV6-2 or TRBV6-3 and J is TRBJ2-5, with 7 bases that match TRBD2. V trimming: 4 bases; J trimming: 2 bases; junction bases outside the gene matches: 10. Germline lookup yields CDR1 MNHEY and CDR2 SVGEGT. The CDR3 contains 16 residues. The CDR3 coding sequence is TGTGCCAGCAGTTTATCCCAGGGAGCGGGGCAAGAGACCCAGTACTTC. Translating gives CASSLSQGAGQETQYF.

This clonotype was observed many times. The chain combines TRBV12-3 or TRBV12-4 with TRBJ2-1; TRBD2 matches at 9 bases. Trimming cost V 1 base and J 5 bases; bases outside gene matches: 9. CDR3 length: 17 residues. The CDR3 here is CASSLVGSGRPHNEQFF. The CDR3 DNA follows: TGTGCCAGCAGTTTAGTAGGGAGCGGGAGGCCACACAATGAGCAGTTCTTC.

This chain links TRBV19 with TRBJ1-2; 8 bases match TRBD1. Per germline, CDR1 LNHDA and CDR2 SQIVND (reference sequence). The ends lost 8 bases at V and 4 bases at J; junction bases unmatched: 9. This CDR3 is built from 14 residues. CDR3 protein: CASGQGRDFYGYTF. Here the CDR3 DNA reads TGTGCCAGTGGACAGGGCCGAGACTTCTATGGCTACACCTTC.